The 23 T cell receptor beta chains given below trace back to one sample, sequenced in a study of tumor-infiltrating lymphocytes in localized non-small cell lung cancer (dated by TCRdb to the early 2020s). Libraries came from the immunoSEQ multiplex PCR assay. TCRdb's version of the immuneACCESS table is confined to in-frame rearrangements and falls short of the full clone set. An unresolved V gene accounts for under half of the shortfall where checked; the remainder is of unknown origin. This sample lists fewer than 20,000 clones; roughly 73% were detected once. The ten biggest clones cover more than 3.5% of the sample. The sample comprised lung tumor tissue. These receptor sequences come from a human donor with non-small cell lung cancer.

This chain uses TRBV7-9 with TRBJ1-1, with D perhaps matching TRBD1 (5 bases). Germline-derived CDR1 and CDR2 are SEHNR and FQNEAQ (reference sequence). V lost 1 base and J 4 bases, leaving 10 bases between the germline ends. The CDR3 has 14 residues. CDR3 region: CASSLDRGGTEAFF. CDR3 DNA: TGTGCCAGCAGCTTAGATAGGGGCGGCACTGAAGCTTTCTTT.

This clone occurred a few times. The V and J genes are TRBV11-2 and TRBJ1-3; no clear D. CDR1 and CDR2 (germline): SGHAT, FQNNGV. CDR3 size: 15 residues. The V and J ends lost 3 bases and 0 bases respectively, with 9 bases between them. The CDR3: CASSFQDYSGNTIYF. The CDR3 DNA sequence: TGTGCCAGCAGCTTTCAAGATTACTCTGGAAACACCATATATTTT.

The V gene is TRBV5-8, the J gene TRBJ1-5, with D possibly matching TRBD1 (6 bases). The V end lost 2 bases, the J end lost 4 bases, and 13 bases lay between the germline ends. Germline V CDR1 and CDR2: SGHTS, YDEGEE. This CDR3 is built from 15 residues. The CDR3 nucleotides are TGTGCCAGCAGCTTTCCGACAGGCCAAAATCAGCCCCAGCATTTT. Encoded protein: CASSFPTGQNQPQHF.

V and J are TRBV9 and TRBJ2-5; 9 nucleotides align to TRBD1. TRBJ2-7 explains the end of the DNA better; the J call may be wrong. The CDR3 has 15 amino acids. CDR1 is SGDLS and CDR2 is YYNGEE in the germline V gene. CDR3 sequence (DNA): TGTGCCAGCAGCGGGCCAGGGACAGGGTTAGGCGAGCAGTACTTC. This sequence encodes CASSGPGTGLGEQYF.

This chain connects TRBV27 to TRBJ1-2; 10 bases are shared with TRBD1. Germline trimming cut 2 bases from V and 8 bases from J; bases unmatched to any gene: 5. CDR3 length equals 14 residues. Looked up from germline, CDR1 is MNHEY and CDR2 is SMNVEV (reference sequence). The CDR3 coding sequence is TGTGCCAGCAGTTTAAAGGCGGACAGGGGGGGCTACACCTTC. Its translation: CASSLKADRGGYTF.

This clone is a singleton in its sample. This chain joins TRBV28 and TRBJ2-7, with TRBD2 matching over 8 bases. Germline V CDR1 and CDR2: MDHEN, SYDVKM. This CDR3 is built from 16 residues. V lost 6 bases to trimming and J lost 4 bases; unmatched junction nucleotides: 14. CDR3 region: CASSQKISGSIYEQYF. Written as DNA, the CDR3 is TGTGCCAGCAGCCAGAAAATCAGCGGGAGTATATACGAGCAGTACTTC.

This chain connects TRBV4-1 to TRBJ2-2, with unresolved D. The ends were cut back, 1 base at V and 1 base at J, with 13 bases in the middle. The germline V gene has CDR1 MGHRA and CDR2 YSYEKL. This CDR3 is built from 17 residues. CDR3 amino acids: CASSQVAGGRNTGELFF. As DNA, the CDR3 is TGCGCCAGCAGCCAAGTTGCCGGCGGACGGAACACCGGGGAGCTGTTTTTT.

The table lists this clone with a count of one. The CDR3 nucleotides read TGTGCCACCAGCAGCGAACCGGGAAACACCATATATTTT. Translated: CATSSEPGNTIYF. This chain joins TRBV15 and TRBJ1-3; D unclear. Germline V CDR1 and CDR2: LNHNV, YYDKDF (reference sequence). Trimming shortened V by 3 bases and J by 4 bases, and 7 bases separated the two germline ends. The CDR3 runs 13 residues.

This clone was observed once. The gene calls are TRBV4-1 and TRBJ2-3; D is uncertain. Trimming left V 0 bases short and J 10 bases short, with 11 bases between. Germline CDR1 MGHRA, CDR2 YSYEKL. The CDR3 spans 13 residues. The CDR3 sequence is CASSQDPGIAQYF. CDR3 DNA sequence: TGCGCCAGCAGCCAAGATCCGGGTATCGCGCAGTATTTT.

The chain recombines TRBV6-5 with TRBJ1-5; D is possibly TRBD1 (6 bases). The CDR3 runs to 14 residues. In germline, CDR1 is MNHEY, CDR2 SVGAGI. V was shortened by 7 bases and J by 1 base, with 11 bases between the two germline ends. CDR3 nucleotides: TGTGCCAGCAAACAGGGATCAAGCAATCAGCCCCAGCATTTT. Translation: CASKQGSSNQPQHF.

The CDR3 nucleotides read TGTGCCAGCAGTGCGACAGGGTGGACCCACGAGCAGTACTTC. It encodes CASSATGWTHEQYF. The rearrangement joins TRBV2 to TRBJ2-7; TRBD1 matches at 7 bases. V gave up 4 bases and J gave up 5 bases; unmatched junction bases: 8. The CDR3 spans 14 residues. Germline CDR1 and CDR2: SNHLY and FYNNEI.

This chain links TRBV7-9 with TRBJ2-7, with 7 bases identical to TRBD1. In germline, CDR1 is SEHNR, CDR2 FQNEAQ (reference sequence). J was trimmed by 6 bases and V by 5 bases; bases with no gene match: 7. This CDR3 contains 13 residues. CDR3 nucleotide sequence: TGTGCCAGCAGCCGGGACAGTCTGGGCGAGCAGTACTTC. Translation gives CASSRDSLGEQYF.

The chain uses TRBV28 and TRBJ2-3, with no clear D. The CDR3 covers 11 residues. Trimming removed 4 bases at V and 8 bases at J, with 7 bases between. Per germline, CDR1 MDHEN and CDR2 SYDVKM. The CDR3: CASSSPPTQYF. In DNA, the CDR3 is TGTGCCAGCAGTTCCCCCCCTACGCAGTATTTT.

The rearrangement joins TRBV28 to TRBJ1-2; TRBD1 is a possible D gene (6 bases). Trimming pared 4 bases from V and 1 base from J, leaving 16 bases between. Germline CDR1 is MDHEN and CDR2 is SYDVKM. The CDR3 consists of 16 residues. Here the CDR3 DNA reads TGTGCCAGCAGTTCCCAGAGAAAGGGGGTTAACTATGGCTACACCTTC. This gives the protein CASSSQRKGVNYGYTF.

The genes are TRBV5-1 and TRBJ2-3; D remains ambiguous. Germline CDR1 is SGHRS and CDR2 is YFSETQ. The CDR3 length is 14 residues. V was clipped by 2 bases and J by 1 base, with 8 bases between them. DNA of the CDR3: TGCGCCAGCAGCTTTATCTCGGGCACAGATACGCAGTATTTT. Amino acids: CASSFISGTDTQYF.

The rearrangement joins TRBV9 to TRBJ2-1, with a weak D call TRBD2 (6 bases). Germline values: CDR1 SGDLS, CDR2 YYNGEE. With 0 bases removed from V and 8 bases from J, the gap between germline ends came to 9 bases. This CDR3 comprises 13 residues. The CDR3 nucleotides read TGTGCCAGCAGCGTAGGAGGCGGGGATGAGCAGTTCTTC. Its translation: CASSVGGGDEQFF.

This chain's CDR3 is CASSREARTGTGELFF. In DNA, the CDR3 is TGCGCCAGCAGCCGGGAAGCAAGGACGGGCACCGGGGAGCTGTTTTTT. The chain links TRBV4-1 to TRBJ2-2; D is ambiguous. The CDR3 runs 16 residues. V was shortened by 4 bases and J by 4 bases, with 16 bases between the two germline ends. CDR1 is MGHRA and CDR2 is YSYEKL in the germline V gene.

In nucleotides, the CDR3 is TGTGCCAGCTCCCCCTCCGGGGGCAGCTTTTCTGGGGCCAACGTCCTGACTTTC. Translation: CASSPSGGSFSGANVLTF. The chain has TRBV18 and TRBJ2-6; either TRBD1 or TRBD2 may fit D (6 bases each). This CDR3 is 18 amino acids long. Per the germline V gene, CDR1 is KGHSH and CDR2 is LQKENI. Trimming removed 6 bases from V and 1 base from J, with 19 bases in between.

The chain uses TRBV7-8 and TRBJ2-2; tentative D call: TRBD1 (6 bases). Trimming removed 2 bases at V and 2 bases at J, with 18 bases between. The CDR3 loop spans 18 amino acids. The germline CDR1 and CDR2 sequences are SGHVS and FQNEAQ. CDR3 sequence (DNA): TGTGCCAGCAGCTTAAGACAGGATGGTGGTTCAAACACCGGGGAGCTGTTTTTT. Its protein is CASSLRQDGGSNTGELFF.

The chain joins TRBV6-1 to TRBJ2-1; 9 nucleotides match TRBD1. The V gene's germline CDR1 is MNHNS and CDR2 SASEGT. Trimming removed 1 base from V and 7 bases from J; junction bases left unmatched: 5. This CDR3 has 15 amino acids. The CDR3 reads CASSEGDRVLNEQFF. The CDR3 coding sequence is TGTGCCAGCAGTGAAGGGGACAGGGTACTTAATGAGCAGTTCTTC.

The CDR3 here is CASRDRAPNQPQHF. The CDR3 DNA is TGTGCCAGCAGGGACAGGGCCCCCAATCAGCCCCAGCATTTT. V and J are TRBV2 and TRBJ1-5, with TRBD1 matching 8 bases. The CDR3 consists of 14 residues. Looked up from germline, CDR1 is SNHLY and CDR2 is FYNNEI. J was trimmed by 3 bases and V by 6 bases; bases with no gene match: 4.

The chain couples TRBV7-9 to TRBJ2-3; a possible D gene is TRBD2 (6 bases). Germline V gives CDR1 SEHNR, CDR2 FQNEAQ (reference sequence). The CDR3 length is 14 residues. Trimming shortened V by 11 bases and J by 0 bases, and 15 bases separated the two germline ends. In DNA form, the CDR3 reads TGTGCCCGCGAGGAGGGACCTAGCACAGATACGCAGTATTTT. Amino acid sequence: CAREEGPSTDTQYF. Complete variable domain (other parts from reference TRBV7-9 and TRBJ2-3): DTGVSQNPRHKITKRGQNVTFRCDPISEHNRLYWYRQTLGQGPEFLTYFQNEAQLEKSRLLSDRFSAERPKGSFSTLEIQRTEQGDSAMYLCAREEGPSTDTQYFGPGTRLTVL.

This clone was recorded only once. This sequence joins TRBV29-1 and TRBJ2-5; D unclear. The tail of the sequence fits TRBJ2-7 better, so the J call may be wrong. The CDR3 loop spans 14 amino acids. CDR1 is SQVTM, CDR2 ANQGSEA, per germline. Here the CDR3 reads CSVVNPNMGSEQYF. CDR3 coding DNA: TGCAGCGTCGTAAATCCTAACATGGGGTCCGAGCAGTACTTC.